These 5 T cell receptor beta chains share one sample of origin, sequenced in a study of control samples from healthy donors and cancer patients. The protocol was immunoSEQ multiplex PCR, while the TCRdb copy is restricted to in-frame clones and leaves out a portion. The sample carries under 55,000 clones, 75% to 90% recorded once. The sample was blood. The receptor set was obtained from a man aged 70 or older in good health.

CDR3 nucleotides: TGTGCCTGGAGTGCAGGGACCTCTGGAAACACCATATATTTT. It translates to CAWSAGTSGNTIYF. This chain links TRBV30 with TRBJ1-3; tentative D call: TRBD1 (5 bases). The germline V and J ends were trimmed by 1 base and 0 bases, with 7 bases remaining between them. Germline V gene sequence: CDR1 GTSNPN, CDR2 SVGIG (reference sequence). The CDR3 extends over 14 amino acids.

The rearrangement joins TRBV5-5 to TRBJ1-2; unclear D gene. The CDR3 length is 15 residues. CDR1 SGHKS and CDR2 YYEKEE come from the germline V gene (reference sequence). V was trimmed by 0 bases and J by 3 bases, leaving 12 bases between them. The DNA for the CDR3 is TGTGCCAGCAGCTTGGTTCTAAGGGCCGACTATGGCTACACCTTC. Translating gives CASSLVLRADYGYTF.

This clone was seen once. This CDR3 reads CASSGGTSTSSTDTQYF. DNA of the CDR3: TGTGCCAGTAGTGGAGGGACTAGCACGTCTAGCACAGATACGCAGTATTTT. This rearrangement joins TRBV19 to TRBJ2-3; TRBD2 matches at 9 bases. The ends lost 5 bases at V and 0 bases at J; junction bases unmatched: 9. The germline V gene encodes CDR1 LNHDA and CDR2 SQIVND (reference sequence). The CDR3 has 17 residues.

V usage is TRBV28 and J usage is TRBJ1-4, with 11 bases aligning to TRBD1. CDR3 length: 14 amino acids. Germline CDR1 MDHEN, CDR2 SYDVKM. J lost 8 bases, V lost 6 bases, and 5 bases had no gene match. CDR3 region: CASRDRGPREKLFF. The CDR3 DNA is TGTGCCAGCAGGGACAGGGGGCCAAGGGAAAAACTGTTTTTT.

There are a few counts of this clone. The chain recombines TRBV5-1 with TRBJ2-1; the match to TRBD1 covers 11 bases. The CDR3 runs 15 residues. The V gene's germline CDR1 is SGHRS and CDR2 YFSETQ. Trimming at V came to 4 bases and at J to 2 bases, leaving 2 bases not matched to a gene. CDR3 bases: TGCGCCAGCAGCGCGGACAGGGGGCCCTACAATGAGCAGTTCTTC. Translation: CASSADRGPYNEQFF. The full variable domain, with the rest looked up from reference TRBV5-1 and TRBJ2-1, is KAGVTQTPRYLIKTRGQQVTLSCSPISGHRSVSWYQQTPGQGLQFLFEYFSETQRNKGNFPGRFSGRQFSNSRSEMNVSTLELGDSALYLCASSADRGPYNEQFFGPGTRLTVL.